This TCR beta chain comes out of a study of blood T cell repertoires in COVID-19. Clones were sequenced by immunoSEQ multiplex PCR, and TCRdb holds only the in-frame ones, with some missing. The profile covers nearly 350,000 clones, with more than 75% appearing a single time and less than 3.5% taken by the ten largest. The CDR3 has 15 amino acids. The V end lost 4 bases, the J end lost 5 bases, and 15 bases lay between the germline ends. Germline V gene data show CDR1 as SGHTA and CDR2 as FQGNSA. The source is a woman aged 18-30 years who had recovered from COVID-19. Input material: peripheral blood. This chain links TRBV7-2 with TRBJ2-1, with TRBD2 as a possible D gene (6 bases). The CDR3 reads CASSSHGTRNNEQFF. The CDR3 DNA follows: TGTGCCAGCAGCTCCCACGGGACTCGGAACAATGAGCAGTTCTTC.